This TCR beta chain was identified in a study of blood T cell repertoires in COVID-19. Study details: Acute and convalescent COVID-19 specimens originated in the United States, Italy and Spain.

Trimming shortened V by 1 base and J by 7 bases, and 9 bases separated the two germline ends. The germline gives CDR1 LGHDT, CDR2 YNNKEL (reference sequence). CDR3 size: 13 residues. Clinical history as reported by participants underpinned cohort assignment. Donors in Cohort 3 counted as recovered after two negative PCRs, clearance, or symptom resolution. Original processing methods: Reference gene primer amplification gave estimated nucleated cell counts. TCRdb keeps only in-frame clones here, not all; method: immunoSEQ multiplex PCR. V and J calls and clone size come straight from that table; D and trimming were deduced from the DNA. In the table there are roughly 300,000 clones, roughly 87% of which are singletons.

The genes are TRBV3-1 (or the pseudogene TRBV3-2) and TRBJ2-3, with a tentative D call TRBD1 (5 bases). The sequence was collected from a woman aged 25 to 39 who had recovered from COVID-19. Sequenced: PBMCs or T cells enriched from blood (not recorded which). CDR3 residues: CASSQAGSYTQYF. The CDR3 nucleotides read TGTGCCAGCAGCCAAGCAGGGTCATATACGCAGTATTTT.